The subject of this entry is one T cell receptor (beta chain). Germline CDR1 reads MNHEY; CDR2 reads SVGEGT. This CDR3 contains 15 residues. V dropped 6 bases and J dropped 4; count of bases not matched to a gene: 9. Repertoires were generated with immunoSEQ multiplex PCR, while TCRdb's copy carries only in-frame clones and drops some. The sample consists of about 120,000 clones, over 75% of them appearing once. This sample was included in a study of blood T cell repertoires in COVID-19. Study details: Samples taken during acute and convalescent COVID-19 were collected in the United States, Italy and Spain.

This TCR derives from a woman in her sixties or seventies with acute or convalescent COVID-19. Material for sequencing was peripheral blood. This chain joins TRBV6-2 or TRBV6-3 and TRBJ2-7; the match to TRBD2 covers 10 bases. The CDR3 DNA reads TGTGCCAGCAGGCCTAGCGGGGGCCGCCCATACGAGCAGTACTTC. This sequence encodes CASRPSGGRPYEQYF.